Included here is one T cell receptor (beta chain) sequence, with context. This sample stems from a study of OX40 agonist ivuxolimab in advanced cancers. Study in general: One patient with hepatocellular carcinoma and two with cutaneous melanoma, three in all, had partial responses.

Patients with a history of autoimmune disease or on systemic immunosuppression were excluded. Germline V gene lookup returns CDR1 SSHAT and CDR2 FNYEAQ (reference sequence). V shed 4 bases and J 5 bases; nucleotides not matched to a gene: 5. The CDR3 is 14 residues long. The method was immunoSEQ multiplex PCR; TCRdb's version includes in-frame clones alone and lacks a portion of them. Of tens of thousands of clones in the sample, 85% were seen once. The sequence came from an adult with an advanced solid tumor such as melanoma, head and neck, liver or kidney cancer. Sample: CD4+ or CD8+ T cells sorted from blood, taken in a trial of the OX40 agonist ivuxolimab. The V gene is TRBV7-7, the J gene TRBJ2-7, with 10 bases matching TRBD1. The CDR3 is CASSSGQGNHEQYF. Written as DNA, the CDR3 is TGTGCCAGCAGCTCGGGACAGGGGAACCACGAGCAGTACTTC.